These T cell receptor beta chains were read from a single sample in a study of T cell changes during pregnancy in multiple sclerosis. Sequencing used immunoSEQ multiplex PCR; TCRdb keeps in-frame clones, though not all of them. The table lists just over 50,000 clones, around 93% of them singletons, with 0.45% to 0.65% in the top ten. Specimen: CD4+ T cells from peripheral blood mononuclear cells, collected after pregnancy. These receptors came from a female donor with multiple sclerosis, enrolled in a pregnancy study. Each CDR3 is given without its conserved first and last residue. Only some rows state a clone size, as once, few, many or a class for expanded clones.

v_call,cdr3_length,clone_size,cdr3_aa
TRBV7-2,13,.,ASRPERGFNYEQF
TRBV18,10,.,ASSPRVETQY
TRBV28,12,.,ASSLTGGGTEAF
TRBV5-5,13,once,ASSREGQGTYEQY
TRBV19,15,.,ASSYSSGSSAYNEQF
TRBV2,12,.,ASSAQGENTEAF
TRBV28,11,once,ASSRGSPYEQY
TRBV5-1,12,once,ASSPLGGSLIAF
TRBV2,10,.,ASSSQGYEQY
TRBV7-9,13,.,ASSFALAGGNEQF
TRBV13,12,.,ASSLGRWDQPQH
TRBV19,13,.,ASSKGGHTGNTIY
TRBV29-1,12,.,SVGLDRIQGTQY
TRBV4-1,13,.,ASSQWYRGGNTIY
TRBV6-5,12,.,ASSSPPRAGELF
TRBV5-4,11,.,ASSLVGTYEQY
TRBV19,13,.,ASSILGQGMNEQF
TRBV6-4,10,.,ASTPDTYEQY
TRBV4-1,12,.,ASSQRSGANVLT
TRBV7-2,14,.,ASSTRTSQYQETQY
TRBV7-9,11,.,ASSFERTDTQY
TRBV5-3,15,.,ARSLSIAGGPYNEQF
TRBV21-1,12,once,ASSSQTDSLTAF